This record covers a single T cell receptor (beta chain). Its antigen is undetermined. This sample was included in a study of beta chain features in type 1 diabetes. Overall study findings and caveats: Naive, central memory and Treg TCRB repertoires appeared more alike in patients than in healthy donors.

Expressed TCRB transcripts were sequenced because the entire RNA isolate underwent reverse transcription. Libraries were prepared by immunoSEQ multiplex PCR; TCRdb keeps only in-frame clonotypes and omits some of them. The sample shows 200,000 to 300,000 clones, around a quarter of them seen only once. The CDR3 extends over 13 amino acids. Germline CDR1 MNHEY, CDR2 SVGAGI. Between the trimmed V and J ends, which lost 7 bases and 3 bases, there was a span of 13 bases. The chain employs TRBV6-5 and TRBJ2-7; D unclear. The sample taken for sequencing was central memory CD4+ T cells from blood. This TCR was sampled from a man aged 25 to 40 in good health. The CDR3, as DNA: TGTGCCAGCACCGTATCACCCCTCTACGAGCAGTACTTC. Translated: CASTVSPLYEQYF.